This passage covers 27 T cell receptor beta chains from one sample sequenced in a study of T cells after yellow fever vaccination. TCRdb reprocessed the 5' RACE reads with MiXCR, giving one entry per CDR3 protein. There are a few hundred thousand distinct CDR3 sequences in the sample; about a sixth occur only once, and roughly 17% lies in the top ten. Material: PBMCs, obtained roughly 5 days after the first yellow fever vaccination. All receptors derive from a man aged 18 to 29 who received the YFV17D yellow fever vaccine.

V gene TRBV5-1 combines with J gene TRBJ1-2, with D uncertain. CDR1 and CDR2 from the germline V gene are SGHRS and YFSETQ. There are 17 residues in the CDR3. The V end was cut by 5 bases, the J end by 3 bases, with 23 bases between. The CDR3: CASSLVTGTVPHYGYTF. DNA of the CDR3: TGCGCCAGCAGTCTGGTGACGGGCACAGTCCCGCACTATGGCTACACCTTC.

This clonotype occurred a few times. The V and J genes are TRBV7-6 and TRBJ1-6; TRBD1 aligns across 7 bases. Per the germline V gene, CDR1 is SGHVS and CDR2 is FNYEAQ. There are 15 residues in the CDR3. The trim removed 1 base at V and 6 bases at J, leaving 3 bases unmatched. The CDR3 protein is CASSLGGDSNSPLHF. For the CDR3, the DNA is TGTGCCAGCAGCTTAGGTGGGGACAGTAATTCACCCCTCCACTTT.

This chain connects TRBV7-9 to TRBJ2-3, with D possibly matching TRBD2 (6 bases). There are 15 residues in the CDR3. The germline gives CDR1 SEHNR, CDR2 FQNEAQ (reference sequence). Deletions cut 5 bases from V and 0 bases from J, with 12 bases between. CDR3 sequence: CASSHTGRSTDTQYF. The CDR3 DNA is TGTGCCAGCAGCCACACGGGGAGGAGCACAGATACGCAGTATTTT.

This clonotype has only a few counts. The chain joins TRBV11-2 to TRBJ1-5, with unresolved D. The germline V and J ends were trimmed by 2 bases and 3 bases, with 8 bases remaining between them. This CDR3 has 14 amino acids. Germline V CDR1 and CDR2: SGHAT, FQNNGV. CDR3 DNA: TGTGCCAGCAGCTTAATCGGGTACAATCAGCCCCAGCATTTT. Translation: CASSLIGYNQPQHF. Complete variable domain (other parts from reference TRBV11-2 and TRBJ1-5): EAGVAQSPRYKIIEKRQSVAFWCNPISGHATLYWYQQILGQGPKLLIQFQNNGVVDDSQLPKDRFSAERLKGVDSTLKIQPAKLEDSAVYLCASSLIGYNQPQHFGDGTRLSIL.

This clonotype was picked up a small number of times. The chain has TRBV6-1 and TRBJ2-5; 9 nucleotides match TRBD1. CDR3 length: 13 amino acids. Trimming cost V 6 bases and J 10 bases; bases outside gene matches: 9. Germline V lookup: CDR1 MNHNS, CDR2 SASEGT. DNA for the CDR3: TGTGCCAGCAGCACAGGGGGCGCGAGGCTCCAGTACTTC. Its protein is CASSTGGARLQYF.

This clonotype came up a few times. The chain joins TRBV6-1 to TRBJ2-1, with 7 bases matching TRBD1. The ends lost 5 bases at V and 0 bases at J; junction bases unmatched: 7. Germline CDR1 reads MNHNS; CDR2 reads SASEGT. The CDR3 spans 16 residues. Here the CDR3 reads CASSPRDRGSYNEQFF. The CDR3 nucleotides read TGTGCCAGCAGTCCCCGGGACAGAGGCTCCTACAATGAGCAGTTCTTC.

The CDR3 protein is CASSIGDLNIQYF. The CDR3 region has the DNA TGTGCCAGTAGTATCGGGGATTTAAACATTCAGTACTTC. The chain uses TRBV19 and TRBJ2-4, with TRBD2 as a possible D gene (5 bases). The germline V and J ends were trimmed by 3 bases and 6 bases, with 9 bases remaining between them. The CDR3 length is 13 residues. Germline CDR1 and CDR2: LNHDA and SQIVND (reference sequence).

The table lists this clonotype with a few counts. This chain connects TRBV7-9 to TRBJ2-7; D tentatively reads TRBD1 or TRBD2 (6 bases each). The CDR3 runs 13 residues. Germline V lookup: CDR1 SEHNR, CDR2 FQNEAQ (reference sequence). V gave up 0 bases and J gave up 6 bases, with 9 bases separating them. The CDR3 region is CASSLAGGGEQYV. The CDR3 coding sequence is TGTGCCAGCAGCTTAGCAGGGGGAGGCGAGCAGTACGTC.

This clonotype was counted between two and nine times. The V gene is TRBV5-1, the J gene TRBJ2-1; 9 positions match TRBD2. The germline CDR1 and CDR2 sequences are SGHRS and YFSETQ. This CDR3 contains 16 residues. V dropped 4 bases and J dropped 0; count of bases not matched to a gene: 5. CDR3 in amino acids: CASSGRGGISYNEQFF. DNA for the CDR3: TGCGCCAGCAGCGGGCGGGGGGGTATCTCCTACAATGAGCAGTTCTTC.

This clonotype came up a few times. The rearrangement joins TRBV7-3 to TRBJ1-1, with D possibly being TRBD1 (6 bases). Germline CDR1 SGHTA, CDR2 FQGTGA. V lost 3 bases to trimming and J lost 6 bases, with 11 bases between them. CDR3 length: 13 residues. CDR3 amino acids: CASSFSPGAEAFF. CDR3 DNA: TGTGCCAGCAGCTTTTCGCCAGGGGCTGAAGCTTTCTTT. Variable domain in full (rest from reference TRBV7-3 and TRBJ1-1): GAGVSQTPSNKVTEKGKYVELRCDPISGHTALYWYRQSLGQGPEFLIYFQGTGAADDSGLPNDRFFAVRPEGSVSTLKIQRTERGDSAVYLCASSFSPGAEAFFGQGTRLTVV.

The chain has TRBV29-1 and TRBJ2-7; 11 bases are shared with TRBD2. V was pared by 7 bases and J by 7 bases, with 9 bases of the junction left unmatched. Germline CDR1 and CDR2: SQVTM and ANQGSEA. The CDR3 contains 13 residues. The CDR3, as DNA: TGCAGCGCACTTAGCGGGGGGGCCGGTGAGCAGTACTTC. Protein: CSALSGGAGEQYF.

CDR3 in DNA: TGCAGTGCTAGAGAAACGACAGGGGCCACCGGGGAGCTGTTTTTT. Its translation is CSARETTGATGELFF. This sequence joins TRBV20-1 and TRBJ2-2, with TRBD1 identical over 8 bases. Germline-derived CDR1 and CDR2 are DFQATT and SNEGSKA (reference sequence). Germline trimming cut 0 bases from V and 4 bases from J; bases unmatched to any gene: 4. The CDR3 has 15 amino acids.

This sequence joins TRBV6-5 and TRBJ1-5; the D gene is possibly TRBD1 (5 bases). The CDR3 has 12 amino acids. In germline, CDR1 is MNHEY, CDR2 SVGAGI. The V gene lost 6 bases and the J gene lost 7 bases, with 10 bases spanning the gap. This CDR3 reads CASSRRGQPQHF. In DNA, the CDR3 is TGTGCCAGCAGCCGGAGGGGACAGCCCCAGCATTTT.

V gene TRBV10-3 combines with J gene TRBJ1-6; 10 positions agree with TRBD1. This CDR3 comprises 14 residues. In germline, CDR1 is ENHRY, CDR2 SYGVKD. V shed 7 bases and J 10 bases; nucleotides not matched to a gene: 7. The CDR3 loop is CAITRDRGHSPLHF. In nucleotides, the CDR3 is TGTGCCATCACTCGGGACAGGGGTCACTCACCCCTCCACTTT.

There are a few counts of this clonotype. The chain uses TRBV7-3 and TRBJ2-7; 7 bases line up with TRBD2. This CDR3 comprises 16 residues. CDR1 is SGHTA and CDR2 is FQGTGA in the germline V gene. With V trimmed by 0 bases and J by 4 bases, 9 bases remained unmatched. CDR3 protein: CASSLTGLPGRYEQYF. The CDR3 DNA reads TGTGCCAGCAGCTTAACGGGACTACCGGGAAGGTACGAGCAGTACTTC.

The gene calls are TRBV20-1 and TRBJ1-2, with D hard to call. The CDR3 extends over 13 amino acids. V lost 3 bases and J lost 2, with 10 bases in between. Germline CDR1 and CDR2: DFQATT and SNEGSKA (reference sequence). The CDR3 region has the DNA TGCAGTGCTAGTAAGGCAGCAAACTATGGCTACACCTTC. Translation gives CSASKAANYGYTF.

This clonotype was seen more than once but under ten times. The chain joins TRBV6-1 to TRBJ2-3; 12 positions match TRBD2. The CDR3 extends over 14 amino acids. V shed 4 bases, J shed 4 bases, and the junction held 0 bases outside the gene matches. Germline V gives CDR1 MNHNS, CDR2 SASEGT. The CDR3 spells CASSGLAGADTQYF. Written as DNA, the CDR3 is TGTGCCAGCAGTGGACTAGCGGGGGCAGATACGCAGTATTTT.

The chain employs TRBV13 and TRBJ1-3; the D is unclear. The CDR3 contains 15 residues. Germline V gene lookup returns CDR1 PRHDT and CDR2 FYEKMQ (reference sequence). Trimming pared 5 bases from V and 3 bases from J, leaving 14 bases between. The CDR3 bases are TGTGCCAGCAGCCCACGTAGGATGGGTGGAAACACCATATATTTT. It translates to CASSPRRMGGNTIYF.

In its sample, this clonotype was seen a few times. The J gene is TRBJ2-4, the V gene TRBV12-5, with 12 bases aligning to TRBD2. The CDR3 runs 13 residues. Germline lookup yields CDR1 LGHNT and CDR2 FRNRAP. V shed 5 bases, J shed 9 bases, and the junction held 2 bases outside the gene matches. The CDR3 coding sequence is TGTGCTAGTGGTGCTAGCGGGGGGGGCATTCAGTACTTC. This sequence encodes CASGASGGGIQYF. Full variable domain (remainder filled in from reference TRBV12-5 and TRBJ2-4): DARVTQTPRHKVTEMGQEVTMRCQPILGHNTVFWYRQTMMQGLELLAYFRNRAPLDDSGMPKDRFSAEMPDATLATLKIQPSEPRDSAVYFCASGASGGGIQYFGAGTRLSVL.

This clonotype has ten or more counts. The V and J genes are TRBV5-1 and TRBJ2-4; D call uncertain. Per germline, CDR1 SGHRS and CDR2 YFSETQ. The length of the CDR3 is 15 residues. Between the trimmed V and J ends, which lost 1 base and 0 bases, there was a span of 8 bases. CDR3 coding DNA: TGCGCCAGCAGCTTGATGGGATTAGCCAAAAACATTCAGTACTTC. Translation gives CASSLMGLAKNIQYF.

This clonotype was recorded a few times. V gene TRBV5-5 combines with J gene TRBJ1-6; 8 nucleotides align to TRBD1. The CDR3 length is 15 residues. V lost 8 bases and J lost 0; bases outside the gene matches: 4. CDR1 is SGHKS, CDR2 YYEKEE, per germline (reference sequence). In DNA, the CDR3 is TGTGCCAGACAGGGGGACCCCTCCTATAATTCACCCCTCCACTTT. The encoded protein is CARQGDPSYNSPLHF. Drawing the rest from reference TRBV5-5 and TRBJ1-6, the complete variable domain is DAGVTQSPTHLIKTRGQQVTLRCSPISGHKSVSWYQQVLGQGPQFIFQYYEKEERGRGNFPDRFSARQFPNYSSELNVNALLLGDSALYLCARQGDPSYNSPLHFGNGTRLTVT.

The chain recombines TRBV7-2 with TRBJ1-1, with TRBD1 matching over 10 bases. The CDR3 has 16 amino acids. V was clipped by 1 base and J by 2 bases; unmatched bases: 4. Germline V CDR1 and CDR2: SGHTA, FQGNSA. The CDR3 DNA follows: TGTGCCAGCAGCTTAGTGGGGACAGGGGCTAACACTGAAGCTTTCTTT. This encodes CASSLVGTGANTEAFF.

The chain has TRBV6-2 or TRBV6-3 and TRBJ2-7, with D possibly being TRBD2 (5 bases). The CDR3 covers 13 residues. In germline, CDR1 is MNHEY, CDR2 SVGEGT. With 2 bases removed from V and 2 bases from J, the gap between germline ends came to 7 bases. The CDR3 DNA follows: TGTGCCAGCAGTTACGTCGGGACCTACGAGCAGTACGTC. Its translation is CASSYVGTYEQYV.

The J gene is TRBJ2-3, the V gene TRBV7-2; D may be TRBD1 or TRBD2 (6 bases each). Germline CDR1 reads SGHTA; CDR2 reads FQGNSA. There are 15 residues in the CDR3. The V end lost 5 bases, the J end lost 6 bases, and 18 bases lay between the germline ends. The CDR3 spells CASSPQGGPVDTQYF. The CDR3 nucleotides read TGTGCCAGCAGCCCCCAAGGGGGGCCCGTGGATACGCAGTATTTT.

Only a few counts were recorded for this clonotype. The chain is built from TRBV7-9 and TRBJ1-5; 7 positions agree with TRBD1. The CDR3 is made up of 15 amino acids. The junction had 6 bases not matched to a gene; V was cut back by 5 bases and J by 2 bases. The V gene's germline CDR1 is SEHNR and CDR2 FQNEAQ (reference sequence). In DNA, the CDR3 is TGTGCCAGCAGCCGCGACGACAGGGGCAATCAGCCCCAGCATTTT. Its protein product is CASSRDDRGNQPQHF.

This clonotype was observed at least ten times. The chain couples TRBV6-1 to TRBJ2-6, with TRBD1 identical over 7 bases. This CDR3 spans 17 amino acids. Trimming took 6 bases from V and 0 from J; bases not matched to a gene: 8. Germline CDR1 MNHNS, CDR2 SASEGT. CDR3 region: CASSTGAPFSGANVLTF. The CDR3, as DNA: TGTGCCAGCAGCACAGGGGCCCCCTTCTCTGGGGCCAACGTCCTGACTTTC.

This clonotype was seen at least ten times. The chain couples TRBV5-1 to TRBJ2-2; 11 bases are shared with TRBD2. Looked up from germline, CDR1 is SGHRS and CDR2 is YFSETQ. The CDR3 length is 16 residues. Germline trimming cut 2 bases from V and 0 bases from J; bases unmatched to any gene: 0. CDR3 bases: TGCGCCAGCAGCTTACTAGCGGGGGCGAACACCGGGGAGCTGTTTTTT. Protein sequence: CASSLLAGANTGELFF.